This T cell receptor (beta chain) was captured in a study of cytomegalovirus exposure and HLA in healthy donors. Study observations and caveats: Data from an earlier analysis indicated that most TCR beta V segments were productive either about 90% or about 30% of the time.

The germline gives CDR1 ENHRY, CDR2 SYGVKD. The CDR3 contains 17 residues. The junction had 13 bases not matched to a gene; V was cut back by 3 bases and J by 4 bases. Vbeta (60) and Jbeta (13) primers were used in the PCR. The repertoire was sequenced with immunoSEQ multiplex PCR; TCRdb's copy has only in-frame clones and lacks some. This sample has about 100,000 clones; about four fifths occur once, and the top ten carry approximately 3%. With regard to this clone: Its antigen is not known.

This sequence joins TRBV10-3 and TRBJ1-2; 8 positions match TRBD1. The origin of this receptor is a female donor in good health and CMV-seropositive. The specimen sequenced was PBMCs. The CDR3 coding sequence is TGTGCCATCAGTGACCTTCTCCCGGACAGGGAAGGCTATGGCTACACCTTC. Its translation: CAISDLLPDREGYGYTF.